Sequencing of this T cell receptor (beta chain) was carried out in a study of CD8 T cells in ankylosing spondylitis. Regarding the study as a whole: In ankylosing spondylitis blood, a motif of roughly eight highly homologous TCR beta variants appeared characteristic.

The germline V gene has CDR1 LNHDA and CDR2 SQIVND (reference sequence). This CDR3 has 15 residues. The ends were cut back, 3 bases at V and 6 bases at J, with 15 bases in the middle. TCRdb ran MiXCR on the 5' RACE reads and lists one entry per CDR3 protein. The sample lists 250,000 to 350,000 distinct CDR3 sequences; around 21% were seen once. This clonotype was observed a handful of times. Antigen unknown. The chain combines TRBV19 with TRBJ2-1; D might be TRBD1 (5 bases). The TCR originated in a female donor with ankylosing spondylitis or in good health (not recorded which). The sample comprised blood, either unsorted or a sorted T cell fraction (not recorded which). CDR3 region: CASSMGQTLINEQFF. CDR3 DNA: TGTGCCAGTAGTATGGGGCAGACACTTATCAATGAGCAGTTCTTC. Together with reference TRBV19 and TRBJ2-1, the CDR3 gives the full variable domain: DGGITQSPKYLFRKEGQNVTLSCEQNLNHDAMYWYRQDPGQGLRLIYYSQIVNDFQKGDIAEGYSVSREKKESFPLTVTSAQKNPTAFYLCASSMGQTLINEQFFGPGTRLTVL.